The following is a T cell receptor beta chain sequence with its context. Its antigen is still unknown. The protocol was immunoSEQ multiplex PCR, while the TCRdb copy is restricted to in-frame clones and leaves out a portion. The sample gives 70,000 to 95,000 clones, approximately 86% of which show up once; 0.75% to 0.95% is in the top ten. This record comes from a study of OX40 agonist ivuxolimab in advanced cancers. This CDR3 region has 13 residues. The study, taken as a whole, reports: Partly responding patients at 0.1-3.0 mg/kg showed some of the smallest clonal expansion.

The sequence derives from an adult with an advanced solid tumor such as melanoma, head and neck, liver or kidney cancer. The chain links TRBV21-1 to TRBJ2-7; the table gives TRBD2 as D, unverified against the DNA. TRBV21-1 is termed a pseudogene. The sequencing here drew on CD4+ or CD8+ T cells sorted from blood, taken in a trial of the OX40 agonist ivuxolimab. The CDR3 DNA reads TGTGCCAGCAGCAATCCTAGCGGAGACGAGCAGTACTTC. Protein: CASSNPSGDEQYF.